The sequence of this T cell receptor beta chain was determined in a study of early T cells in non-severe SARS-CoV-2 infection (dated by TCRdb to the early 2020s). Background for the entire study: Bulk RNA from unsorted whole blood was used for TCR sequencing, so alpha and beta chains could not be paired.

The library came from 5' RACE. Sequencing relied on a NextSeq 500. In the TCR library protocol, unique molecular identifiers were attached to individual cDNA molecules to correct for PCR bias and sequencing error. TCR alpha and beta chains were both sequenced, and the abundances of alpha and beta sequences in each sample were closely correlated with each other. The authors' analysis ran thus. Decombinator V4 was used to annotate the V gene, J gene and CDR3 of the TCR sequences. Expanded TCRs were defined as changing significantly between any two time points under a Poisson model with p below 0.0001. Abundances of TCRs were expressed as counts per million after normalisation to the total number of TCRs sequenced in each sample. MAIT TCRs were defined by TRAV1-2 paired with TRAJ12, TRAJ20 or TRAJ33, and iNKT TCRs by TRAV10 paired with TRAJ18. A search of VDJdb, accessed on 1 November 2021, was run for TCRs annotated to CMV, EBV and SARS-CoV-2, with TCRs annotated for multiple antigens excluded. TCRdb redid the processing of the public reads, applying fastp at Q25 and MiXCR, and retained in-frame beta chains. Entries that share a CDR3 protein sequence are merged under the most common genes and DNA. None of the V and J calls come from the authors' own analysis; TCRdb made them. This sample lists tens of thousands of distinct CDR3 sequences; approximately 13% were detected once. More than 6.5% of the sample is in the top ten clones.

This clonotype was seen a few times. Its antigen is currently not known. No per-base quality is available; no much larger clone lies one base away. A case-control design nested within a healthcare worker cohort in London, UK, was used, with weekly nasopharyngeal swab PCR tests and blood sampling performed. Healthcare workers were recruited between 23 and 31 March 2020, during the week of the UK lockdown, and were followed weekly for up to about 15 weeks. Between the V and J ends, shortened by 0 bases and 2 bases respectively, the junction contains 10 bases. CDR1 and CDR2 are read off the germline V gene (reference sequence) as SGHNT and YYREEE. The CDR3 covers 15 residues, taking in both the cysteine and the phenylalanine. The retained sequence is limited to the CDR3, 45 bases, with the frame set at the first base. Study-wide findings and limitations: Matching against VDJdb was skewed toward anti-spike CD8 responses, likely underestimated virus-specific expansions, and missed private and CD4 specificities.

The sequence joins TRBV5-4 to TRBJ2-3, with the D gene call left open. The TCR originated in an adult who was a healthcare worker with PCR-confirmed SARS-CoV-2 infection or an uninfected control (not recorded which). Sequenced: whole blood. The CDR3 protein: CASSLDLGPTDTQYF. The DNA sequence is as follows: TGTGCCAGCAGCTTGGACCTCGGACCCACAGATACGCAGTATTTT.